This T cell receptor (beta chain) was sequenced for a study of neoadjuvant nivolumab and ipilimumab in lung cancer. The assay was immunoSEQ multiplex PCR, and TCRdb's table has in-frame clones only and misses some. Of 15,000 to 20,000 clones listed, around three quarters are singletons. Points from the study as a whole: Only two of four nivolumab-treated tumors gained richness and clonality by surgery.

The germline V gene has CDR1 GTSNPN and CDR2 SVGIG (reference sequence). The V and J ends lost 8 bases and 5 bases, in that order; junction bases with no gene match: 7. The CDR3 sequence is 13 residues long. On this clone itself: Antigen unknown.

The V and J genes are TRBV30 and TRBJ2-3; 10 bases match TRBD2. The sequencing used tumor tissue, collected after neoadjuvant nivolumab, alone or with ipilimumab, at or shortly before surgery. This sequence was found in an adult with non-small cell lung cancer. DNA for the CDR3: TGTGCCACCAGCGGGGGGGCGGTAGATACGCAGTATTTT. As protein: CATSGGAVDTQYF.